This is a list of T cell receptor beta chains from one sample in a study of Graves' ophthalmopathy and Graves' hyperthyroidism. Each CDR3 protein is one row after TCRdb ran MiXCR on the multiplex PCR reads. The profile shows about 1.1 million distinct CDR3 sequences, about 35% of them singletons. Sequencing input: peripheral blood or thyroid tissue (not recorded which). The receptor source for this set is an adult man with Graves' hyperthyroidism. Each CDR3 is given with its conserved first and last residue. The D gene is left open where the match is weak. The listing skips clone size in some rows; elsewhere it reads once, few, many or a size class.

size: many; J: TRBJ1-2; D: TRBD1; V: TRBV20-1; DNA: TGCAGTGCTCAAACAGGGGGCGCCTTCTATGGCTACACCTTC; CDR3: CSAQTGGAFYGYTF
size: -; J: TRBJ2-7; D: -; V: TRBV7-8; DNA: TGTGCCAGCAGGTCCCAGGGACACTACGAGCAGTACTTC; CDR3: CASRSQGHYEQYF
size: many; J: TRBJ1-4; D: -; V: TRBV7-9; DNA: TGTGCCAGCAGCGATAGTAATGGTGAAAAACTGTTTTTT; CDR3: CASSDSNGEKLFF
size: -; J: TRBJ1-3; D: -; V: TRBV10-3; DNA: TGTGCCAGCAGTACTCAGGGAACCGGAAACACCATATATTTT; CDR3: CASSTQGTGNTIYF
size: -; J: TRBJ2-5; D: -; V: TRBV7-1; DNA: TGTGCCAGCAGGTCCACGGGAACCGAACAGCGGGAGACCCAGTACTTC; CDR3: CASRSTGTEQRETQYF
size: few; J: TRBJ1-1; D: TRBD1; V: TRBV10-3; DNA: TGTGCCATCAGTGAGAAAAGGGGGACAGACACTGAAGCTTTCTTT; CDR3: CAISEKRGTDTEAFF
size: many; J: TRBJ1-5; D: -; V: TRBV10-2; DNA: TGCGCCAGCAGTGAGCCCAGGGTGGGTCAGCCCCAGCATTTT; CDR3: CASSEPRVGQPQHF
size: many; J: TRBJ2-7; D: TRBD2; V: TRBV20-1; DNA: TGCAGTGCTAGTCCCGGACTAGCGGGAGATGAGCAGTACTTC; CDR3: CSASPGLAGDEQYF
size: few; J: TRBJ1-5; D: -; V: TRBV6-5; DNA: TGTGCCAGCACCCGGGGGCGCGATAGCAATCAGCCCCAGCATTTT; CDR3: CASTRGRDSNQPQHF
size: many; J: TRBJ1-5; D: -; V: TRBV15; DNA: TGTGCCACCAGCAGAGATTGGGGGCAGCCCCAGCATTTT; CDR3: CATSRDWGQPQHF
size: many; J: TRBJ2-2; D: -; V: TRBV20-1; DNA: TGCAGTGCTAGAACTAGCCGAGGACTTAAGGAGCTGTTTTTT; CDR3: CSARTSRGLKELFF
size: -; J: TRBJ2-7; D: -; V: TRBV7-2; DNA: TGTGCCAGCAGCTTCGTCCCTTCGGACAGCTACGAGCAGTACTTC; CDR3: CASSFVPSDSYEQYF
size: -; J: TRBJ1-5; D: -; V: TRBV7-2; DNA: TGTGCCAGCAGTGGGACTACGTACCAAGAGACCCAGCATTTT; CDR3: CASSGTTYQETQHF
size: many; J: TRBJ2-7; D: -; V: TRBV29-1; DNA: TGCAGCGTTGAAGGGTTTGTTGGGGGCTCCTACGAGCAGTACTTC; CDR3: CSVEGFVGGSYEQYF
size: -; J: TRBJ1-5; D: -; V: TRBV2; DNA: TGTGCCAGCAGTGGGCAACATTTT; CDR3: CASSGQHF
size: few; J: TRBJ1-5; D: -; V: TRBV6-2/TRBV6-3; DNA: TGTGCCAGCAGACGCGGACAGTTTAGGAGCAATCAGCCCCAGCATTTT; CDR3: CASRRGQFRSNQPQHF